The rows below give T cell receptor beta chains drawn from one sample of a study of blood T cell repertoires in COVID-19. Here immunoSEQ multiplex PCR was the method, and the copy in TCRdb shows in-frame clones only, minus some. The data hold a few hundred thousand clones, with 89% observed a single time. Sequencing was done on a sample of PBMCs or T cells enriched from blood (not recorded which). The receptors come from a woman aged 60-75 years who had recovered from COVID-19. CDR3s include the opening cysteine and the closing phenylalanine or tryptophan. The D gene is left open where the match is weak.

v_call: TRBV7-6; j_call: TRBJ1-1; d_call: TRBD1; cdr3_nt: TGTGCCAGCAGCTTAGAGGGACAGGGGTGGACTGAAGCTTTCTTT; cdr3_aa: CASSLEGQGWTEAFF
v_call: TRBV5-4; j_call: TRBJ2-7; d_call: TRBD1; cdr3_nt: TGTGCCAGCAGTGTGCAGGGGGTTGGTGAGCAGTACTTC; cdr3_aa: CASSVQGVGEQYF
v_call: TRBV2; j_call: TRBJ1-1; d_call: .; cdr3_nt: TGTGCCAGCAGGAAGGGGGGGCATGGTGAAGCTTTCTTT; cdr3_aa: CASRKGGHGEAFF
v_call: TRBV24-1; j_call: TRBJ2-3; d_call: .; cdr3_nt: TGTGCCACCAGTGATGCTGAGAGCGGGCAGCCGCAGTATTTT; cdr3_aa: CATSDAESGQPQYF
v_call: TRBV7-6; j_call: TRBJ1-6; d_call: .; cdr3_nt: TGTGCCAGCAGCTTTTCGGGGTCACCCCTCCACTTT; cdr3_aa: CASSFSGSPLHF
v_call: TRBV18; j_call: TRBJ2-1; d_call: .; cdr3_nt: TGTGCCAGCTCAGGATCAGACAGCCTGATTGAGCAGTTCTTC; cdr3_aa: CASSGSDSLIEQFF
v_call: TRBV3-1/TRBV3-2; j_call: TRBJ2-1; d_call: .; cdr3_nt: TGTGCCAGCAGCCAAGGGCCCGACCAGGGAATCCACAATGAGCAGTTCTTC; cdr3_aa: CASSQGPDQGIHNEQFF
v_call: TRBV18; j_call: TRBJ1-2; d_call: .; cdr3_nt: TGTGCCAGCTCGGTCCAGGGCGGCGACTATGGCTACACCTTC; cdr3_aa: CASSVQGGDYGYTF
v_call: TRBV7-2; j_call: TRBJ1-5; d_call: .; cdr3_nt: TGTGCCAGCAGCCAGACAGGCGCCTATAGCAATCAGCCCCAGCATTTT; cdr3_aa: CASSQTGAYSNQPQHF
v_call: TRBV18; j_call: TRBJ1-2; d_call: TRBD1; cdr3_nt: TGTGCCAGCTCACCTCCTGGAGGGGGCATGTTAGGTGGCTACACCTTC; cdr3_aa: CASSPPGGGMLGGYTF